This TCR beta chain was captured by sequencing in a study of molecular identifiers for immune sequencing clone quantification (dated by TCRdb to between 2017 and 2018). In terms of the full investigation: In a replicate experiment, RNA from roughly 21,000 or 96,000 naive CD8 T cells was split into five aliquots, four of which were sequenced. This methods study benchmarked molecular-identifier clustering-based TCR repertoire sequencing (MIDCIRS) and TCR RNA copy counting, using CD8 T cells to do so.

Preparation of the library involved PCR. These reads were obtained on an Illumina HiSeq 4000. Preparation of bulk TCR libraries followed a previously described approach, with the TCR primers listed in Table S5. Total RNA was purified with the Qiagen AllPrep DNA/RNA kit. Before analysis, reads from multiple sequencing runs of the same library were pooled. The authors' pipeline ran thus. Only reads with exact TCR constant sequence were kept, trimmed to 150 nt, and grouped by their 12-nt molecular barcodes. Within each barcode group, reads were sub-clustered at a 15% Levenshtein threshold, and quality-weighted consensus sequences were built per RNA molecule. Non-functional sequences were filtered out, along with any lower-count sequence sitting one edit away from another sequence. Barcode sub-clusters with fewer than 20% of the maximum read count were removed, based on fitting two negative binomial distributions. Using fastp trimming at Q25 and MiXCR clonotype assembly, TCRdb reanalyzed the public sequencing data and kept in-frame beta chains. Duplicate CDR3 protein sequences are folded into a single record with the most common DNA and genes. The V and J calls here are based on TCRdb, not the publication. The sample table contains approximately 60,000 distinct CDR3 sequences; only one count was recorded for 15% to 20% of them. More than 1.2% of the sample is held by the ten biggest clonotypes.

Libraries of naive CD8 T cells were built from around 20,000 to 990,000 sorted cells, with 10%, 30% or 50% of the purified RNA used. Naive CD8 T cells were FACS-sorted as CD8+CD4-CCR7+CD45RA+ on a BD FACSAria II into RLT Plus buffer. To test detection sensitivity, Jurkat RNA equal to 10 or so TCR copies was added to samples of about 18,000-1,100,000 naive CD8 T cells. Enrichment of CD8 T cells was performed with RosetteSep CD8+ T Cell Enrichment Cocktail and Ficoll-Paque, after which ACK red cell lysis was carried out. At least ten counts were recorded for this clonotype. The antigen this receptor binds is unknown. No base qualities exist here, and no much larger clone lies one base off it. Study-level results and caveats: Highly expanded clone sizes could be underestimated if identical TCR molecules share a barcode. Clones above 20 RNA copies held over 97% of molecules in CMV-specific effector cells but under 1% in naive cells. Naive libraries contained spiked-in Jurkat TCR RNA (approximately nine copies' worth), which is not part of the donor repertoire. Even against a background of around 900,000 naive CD8 T cells, spiked-in Jurkat TCR RNA amounting to a single cell's worth was reported to be detectable. Modeling indicated about 3 TCR RNA copies recovered per cell, compared with roughly 10 by digital PCR, which implies a capture efficiency of 25% to 35%. When barcode sub-clustering was not used, chimeric consensus sequences inflated TCR diversity, with chimeras reaching as high as 47%.

This receptor was identified in a human donor in good health. Some libraries in this study had Jurkat cell RNA spiked in. The sample taken for sequencing was naive CD8+ T cells from blood, with Jurkat cell RNA spiked in. This sample's cell subset or site label indicates: FACS-sorted CD8+CD4-CCR7+CD45RA+ naive T cells.

The CDR3 protein sequence reads: CASLPGHTPGNEQYF. In nucleotides, the sequence is TGTGCCTCATTGCCCGGACACACCCCAGGGAACGAGCAGTACTTC. The sequence joins TRBV30 to TRBJ2-7; the D gene is perhaps TRBD1, from 5 matching bases. The CDR3 spans 15 residues, from the cysteine through the phenylalanine. Left in the record is the CDR3 DNA by itself, 45 bases read in frame from the first base. V loses 7 bases of germline sequence and J loses 5 bases, and the interval between the two ends is 24 bases. Looking up the germline V gene (reference sequence) yields CDR1 GTSNPN and CDR2 SVGIG.